This T cell receptor beta chain emerged from a study of regulatory T cells in long-lasting Graves disease. Study observations and caveats: Newly diagnosed Graves' patients exceeded persistent ones in TCR diversity.

This clonotype was counted at least ten times. Its antigen is unidentified. Time point in this sample: newly diagnosed GD, antithyroid drugs for less than 3 months. With RNA extracted from PBMCs as input, the TCR library was made. Arm-PCR of CDR3 regions and iRepertoire HTBI primers were the basis on which TCR beta libraries were built. One entry per CDR3 protein, called by TCRdb with MiXCR from the multiplex PCR reads. The data hold 540,000 or so distinct CDR3 sequences, with roughly 14% observed a single time. There are 15 residues in the CDR3. Germline V CDR1 and CDR2: DFQATT, SNEGSKA (reference sequence). Another study also made use of these data, one on T cells in Graves' hyperthyroidism and ophthalmopathy. That study adds: Patients with uncontrolled infections, other autoimmune diseases, pregnancy or lactation were excluded.

This clonotype was obtained from a man in his thirties or forties with Graves disease. This chain links TRBV20-1 with TRBJ1-4, with 7 bases lining up with TRBD1. The sample was peripheral blood mononuclear cells (PBMCs), taken at new diagnosis, from a patient treated with antithyroid drugs. CDR3 in amino acids: CSVRSISPGQEKLFF. As DNA, the CDR3 is TGCAGCGTAAGGTCTATCTCTCCGGGACAGGAAAAACTGTTTTTT.